This TCR beta chain was observed in a study of T cell responses to AZD1222 COVID-19 vaccine. General study findings and limits: Repertoire sampling occurred only after the peak T cell response.

Some clones are missing from TCRdb's copy, which holds only in-frame ones; the method was immunoSEQ multiplex PCR. In the table there are around 190,000 clones, 70% to 90% of which are singletons. This CDR3 comprises 15 residues. The junction had 5 bases not matched to a gene; V was cut back by 2 bases and J by 5 bases. CDR1 is MGHDK and CDR2 is SYGVNS in the germline V gene. In regard to this clone: Antigen specificity is unknown.

The V call is TRBV25-1, the J call TRBJ1-2; 10 positions agree with TRBD1. The clonotype comes from an adult who received the AZD1222 COVID-19 vaccine. The specimen was peripheral blood, collected 28 days after the second AZD1222 dose. CDR3 DNA sequence: TGTGCCAGCAGTGAACCGGGGACAGGGGAGTATGGCTACACCTTC. This gives the protein CASSEPGTGEYGYTF.